This T cell receptor (beta chain) was profiled in a study of blood T cell repertoires in COVID-19 (dated by TCRdb to the early 2020s). In terms of the full investigation: Collaborator samples came from the United States, Italy and Spain and covered acute and convalescent phases of COVID-19. The material from the prospective study consisted of cDNA or gDNA derived from T cells, B-cell-depleted T cells, or PBMCs. Subjects who had been exposed to COVID-19, were actively infected with it, or had recovered from it provided the deeply sampled blood TCRbeta repertoires that made up the dataset. The repertoires were released in a freely available public database intended as a resource for research on the immune response to SARS-CoV-2. Samples came from the ongoing ImmuneRACE study (first 160 participants) plus 1,254 subjects from 6 global collaborators. Nearly every sample came with metadata listing a de-identified subject ID, COVID-19 status, age in years and sex. Where available, HLA class I and class II types were obtained from metadata supplied by the sample provider rather than from assay-based typing. Results and caveats for the whole study, not just this receptor: Clinical and demographic metadata were provided uncurated, with the amount varying by source and participant.

The immunoSEQ Assay, a bias-controlled multiplex PCR, was used to amplify TCRbeta CDR3 regions from genomic DNA. Per the original workflow: Within the assay, amplification of reference gene primers was used to estimate how many nucleated cells each sample contained. To quantify the absolute abundance of each unique TCRbeta CDR3 rearrangement, sequence reads were collapsed and filtered. For each sample, productive Simpson clonality was calculated as the square root of Simpson's diversity index over productive rearrangements. TCRdb obtained this table from immuneACCESS and retained in-frame rearrangements with V and J assigned. These tables miss some clones; where compared with another copy, unresolved V genes account for less than half of the shortfall, and the remainder is unexplained. V and J calls and clone size are given by that table; D and trimming were obtained from the DNA. This sample has fewer than 60,000 clones in its table, and around 83% of those were observed once. The ten largest clones capture under 7% of the sample.

Notes on this clone: Which antigen it targets is not known. Base qualities are not provided; no much larger clone lies one nucleotide away.

Collaborating institutions collected whole blood in K2EDTA tubes following their own protocols. For TCRbeta analysis, collaborators shipped samples in one of three forms: frozen whole blood, isolated PBMCs, or DNA extracted from either of those sample types. V was cut back by 4 bases and J by 9 bases, leaving a gap of 11 bases between them. CDR1 and CDR2 were assigned from the germline V gene as SGDLS and YYNGEE. The CDR3 sequence holds 12 residues, the cysteine and phenylalanine included. Solely the CDR3 DNA is kept, with 36 bases framed from the first base. The chain was built from TRBV9 and TRBJ2-1; the D gene is possibly TRBD2, with 5 bases matching. The specimen was peripheral blood. This clonotype originated in a man aged 70 or older with active COVID-19. The DNA is as follows: TGTGCCAGCAGCCTCGGGGAAGCTGAGCAGTTCTTC. It is translated as CASSLGEAEQFF.